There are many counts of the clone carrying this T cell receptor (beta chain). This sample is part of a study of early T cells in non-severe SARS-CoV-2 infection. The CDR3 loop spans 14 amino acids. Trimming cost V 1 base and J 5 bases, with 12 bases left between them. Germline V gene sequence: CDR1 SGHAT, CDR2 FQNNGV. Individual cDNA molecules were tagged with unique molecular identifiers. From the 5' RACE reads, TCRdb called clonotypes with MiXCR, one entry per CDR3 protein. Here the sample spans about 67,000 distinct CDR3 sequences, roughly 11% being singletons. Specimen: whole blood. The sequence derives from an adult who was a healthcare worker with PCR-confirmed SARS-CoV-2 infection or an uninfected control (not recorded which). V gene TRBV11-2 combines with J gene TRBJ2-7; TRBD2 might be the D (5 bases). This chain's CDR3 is CASSLGGSPNEQYF. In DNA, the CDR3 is TGTGCCAGCAGCTTAGGTGGGAGCCCCAACGAGCAGTACTTC. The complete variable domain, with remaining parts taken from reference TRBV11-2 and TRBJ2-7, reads EAGVAQSPRYKIIEKRQSVAFWCNPISGHATLYWYQQILGQGPKLLIQFQNNGVVDDSQLPKDRFSAERLKGVDSTLKIQPAKLEDSAVYLCASSLGGSPNEQYFGPGTRLTVT.